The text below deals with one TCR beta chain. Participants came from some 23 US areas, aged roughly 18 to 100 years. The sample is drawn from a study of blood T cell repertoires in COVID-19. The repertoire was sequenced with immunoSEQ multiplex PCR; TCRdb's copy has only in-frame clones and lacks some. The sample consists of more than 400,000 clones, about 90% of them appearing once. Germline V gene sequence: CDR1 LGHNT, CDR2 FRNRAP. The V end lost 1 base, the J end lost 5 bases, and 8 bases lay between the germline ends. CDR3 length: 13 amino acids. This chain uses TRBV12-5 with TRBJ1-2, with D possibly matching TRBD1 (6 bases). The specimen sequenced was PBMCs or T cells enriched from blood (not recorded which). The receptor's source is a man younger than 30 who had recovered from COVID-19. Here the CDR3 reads CASGLGQVYGYTF. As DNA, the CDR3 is TGTGCTAGTGGTTTGGGACAGGTATATGGCTACACCTTC.